This T cell receptor (beta chain) was captured in a study of patients and donors after allogeneic stem cell transplantation. This clonotype was seen more than once but under ten times. TCRdb reprocessed the RT-PCR reads via MiXCR and lists one record per CDR3 protein. The repertoire consists of about a million distinct CDR3 sequences, with about a sixth occurring once and the leading ten covering roughly 6%. The sequenced sample consisted of blood, either unsorted or a sorted T cell fraction (not recorded which). This TCR derives from a human donor who was either an allogeneic HSCT recipient or a stem cell or donor lymphocyte infusion donor (not recorded which). It is not recorded whose cells these are; they may come from a transplant donor.

CDR3 amino acids: CASRGPQDEQYF. DNA of the CDR3: TGTGCCAGCAGAGGACCGCAGGACGAGCAGTACTTC. The chain is built from TRBV11-2 and TRBJ2-7; no firm D call. Germline lookup yields CDR1 SGHAT and CDR2 FQNNGV. The CDR3 spans 12 residues. With 6 bases removed from V and 5 bases from J, the gap between germline ends came to 11 bases.